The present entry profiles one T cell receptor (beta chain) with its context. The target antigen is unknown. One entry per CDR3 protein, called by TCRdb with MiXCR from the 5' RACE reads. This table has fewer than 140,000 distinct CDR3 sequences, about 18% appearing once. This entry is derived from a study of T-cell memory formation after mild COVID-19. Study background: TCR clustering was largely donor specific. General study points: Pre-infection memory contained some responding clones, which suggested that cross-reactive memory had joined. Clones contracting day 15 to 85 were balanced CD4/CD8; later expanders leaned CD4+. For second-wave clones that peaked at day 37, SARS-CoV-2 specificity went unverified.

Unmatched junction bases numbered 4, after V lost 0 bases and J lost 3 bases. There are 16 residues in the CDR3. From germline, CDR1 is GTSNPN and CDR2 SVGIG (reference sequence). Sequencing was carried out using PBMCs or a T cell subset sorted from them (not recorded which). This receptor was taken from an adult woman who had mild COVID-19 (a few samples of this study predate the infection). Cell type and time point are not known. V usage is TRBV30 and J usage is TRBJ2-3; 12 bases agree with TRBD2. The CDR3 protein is CAWSVGLAGSTDTQYF. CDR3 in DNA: TGTGCCTGGAGTGTAGGACTAGCGGGAAGTACAGATACGCAGTATTTT. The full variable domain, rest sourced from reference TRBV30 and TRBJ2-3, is SQTIHQWPATLVQPVGSPLSLECTVEGTSNPNLYWYRQAAGRGLQLLFYSVGIGQISSEVPQNLSASRPQDRQFILSSKKLLLSDSGFYLCAWSVGLAGSTDTQYFGPGTRLTVL.